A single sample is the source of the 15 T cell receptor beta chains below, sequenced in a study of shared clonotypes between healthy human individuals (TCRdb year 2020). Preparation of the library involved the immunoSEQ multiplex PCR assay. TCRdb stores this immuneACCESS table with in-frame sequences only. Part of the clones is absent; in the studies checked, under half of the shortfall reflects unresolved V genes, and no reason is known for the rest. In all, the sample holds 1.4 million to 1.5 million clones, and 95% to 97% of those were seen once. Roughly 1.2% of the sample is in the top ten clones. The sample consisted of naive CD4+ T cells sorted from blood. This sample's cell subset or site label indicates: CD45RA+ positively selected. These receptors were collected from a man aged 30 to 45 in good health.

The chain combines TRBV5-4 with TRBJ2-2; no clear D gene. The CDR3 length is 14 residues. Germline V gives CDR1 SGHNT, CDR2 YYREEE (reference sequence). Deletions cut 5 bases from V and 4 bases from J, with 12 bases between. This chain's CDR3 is CASRGRISTGELFF. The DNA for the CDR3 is TGTGCCAGCAGGGGCAGAATATCCACCGGGGAGCTGTTTTTT. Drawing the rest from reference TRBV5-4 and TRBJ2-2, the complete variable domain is ETGVTQSPTHLIKTRGQQVTLRCSSQSGHNTVSWYQQALGQGPQFIFQYYREEENGRGNFPPRFSGLQFPNYSSELNVNALELDDSALYLCASRGRISTGELFFGEGSRLTVL.

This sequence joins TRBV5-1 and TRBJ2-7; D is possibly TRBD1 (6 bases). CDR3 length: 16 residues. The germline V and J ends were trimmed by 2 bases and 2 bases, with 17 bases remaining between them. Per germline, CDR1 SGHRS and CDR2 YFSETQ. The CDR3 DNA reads TGCGCCAGCAGCTTTACAGGGAACCCCCTTCCCTACGAGCAGTACTTC. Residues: CASSFTGNPLPYEQYF.

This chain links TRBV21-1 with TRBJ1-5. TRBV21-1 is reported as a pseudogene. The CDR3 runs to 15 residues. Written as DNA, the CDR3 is TGTGCCAGCCGGTGGAAGGGTCACCCTTTCGCGCCCCAGCATTTT. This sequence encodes CASRWKGHPFAPQHF.

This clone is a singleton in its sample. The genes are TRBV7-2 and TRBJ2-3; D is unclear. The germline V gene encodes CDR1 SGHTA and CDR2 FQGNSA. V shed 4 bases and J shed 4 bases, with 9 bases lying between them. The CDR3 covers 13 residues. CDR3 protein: CASSSNFPDTQYF. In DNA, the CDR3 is TGTGCCAGCAGCTCAAACTTCCCAGATACGCAGTATTTT.

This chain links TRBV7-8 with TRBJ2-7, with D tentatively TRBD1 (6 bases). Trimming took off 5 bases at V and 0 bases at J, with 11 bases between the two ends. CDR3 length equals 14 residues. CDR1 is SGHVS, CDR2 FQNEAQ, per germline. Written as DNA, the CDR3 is TGTGCCAGCAGCACCGGGACATACTCCTACGAGCAGTACTTC. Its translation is CASSTGTYSYEQYF.

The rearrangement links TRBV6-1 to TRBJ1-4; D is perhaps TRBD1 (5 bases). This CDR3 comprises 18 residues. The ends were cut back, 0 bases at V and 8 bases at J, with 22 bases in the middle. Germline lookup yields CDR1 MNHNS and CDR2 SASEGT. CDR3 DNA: TGTGCCAGCAGTGAAGCGAGGGGATGGAATAGCAGGGTGGAAAAACTGTTTTTT. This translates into CASSEARGWNSRVEKLFF.

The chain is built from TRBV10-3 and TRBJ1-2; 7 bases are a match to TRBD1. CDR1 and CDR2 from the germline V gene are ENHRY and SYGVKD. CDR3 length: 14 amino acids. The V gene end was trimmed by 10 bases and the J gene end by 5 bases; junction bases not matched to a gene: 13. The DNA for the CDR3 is TGTGCCACCACTCAACAGGGGCTGCAGTATGGCTACACCTTC. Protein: CATTQQGLQYGYTF.

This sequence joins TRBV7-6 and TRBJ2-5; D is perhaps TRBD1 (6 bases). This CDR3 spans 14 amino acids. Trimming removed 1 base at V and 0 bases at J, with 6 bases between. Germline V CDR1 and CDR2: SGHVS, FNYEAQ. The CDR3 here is CASSLGTDQETQYF. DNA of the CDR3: TGTGCCAGCAGCTTAGGGACAGACCAAGAGACCCAGTACTTC.

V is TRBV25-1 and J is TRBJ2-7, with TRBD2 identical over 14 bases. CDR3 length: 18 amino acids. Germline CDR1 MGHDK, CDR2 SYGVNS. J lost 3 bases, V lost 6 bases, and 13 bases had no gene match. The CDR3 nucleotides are TGTGCCAGCAGCCACGGGACTAGCGGGAGTTTCCCTGTCTACGAGCAGTACTTC. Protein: CASSHGTSGSFPVYEQYF.

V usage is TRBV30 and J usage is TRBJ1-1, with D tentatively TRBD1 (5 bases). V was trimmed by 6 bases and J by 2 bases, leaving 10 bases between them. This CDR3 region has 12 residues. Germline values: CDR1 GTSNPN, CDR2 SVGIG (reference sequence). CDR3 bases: TGTGCCTGCTTTACAGGAAACACTGAAGCTTTCTTT. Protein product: CACFTGNTEAFF.

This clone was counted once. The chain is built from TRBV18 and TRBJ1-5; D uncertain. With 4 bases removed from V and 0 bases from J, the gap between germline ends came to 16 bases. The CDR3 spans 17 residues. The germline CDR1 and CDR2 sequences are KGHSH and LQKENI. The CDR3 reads CASSRVQNPYSNQPQHF. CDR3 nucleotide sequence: TGTGCCAGCTCACGGGTACAGAACCCTTATAGCAATCAGCCCCAGCATTTT. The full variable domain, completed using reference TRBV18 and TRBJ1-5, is NAGVMQNPRHLVRRRGQEARLRCSPMKGHSHVYWYRQLPEEGLKFMVYLQKENIIDESGMPKERFSAEFPKEGPSILRIQQVVRGDSAAYFCASSRVQNPYSNQPQHFGDGTRLSIL.

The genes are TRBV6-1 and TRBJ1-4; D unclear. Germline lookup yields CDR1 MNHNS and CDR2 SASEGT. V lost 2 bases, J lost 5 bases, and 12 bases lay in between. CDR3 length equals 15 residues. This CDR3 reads CASSETSLRNEKLFF. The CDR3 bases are TGTGCCAGCAGTGAAACCAGCCTTAGGAATGAAAAACTGTTTTTT.

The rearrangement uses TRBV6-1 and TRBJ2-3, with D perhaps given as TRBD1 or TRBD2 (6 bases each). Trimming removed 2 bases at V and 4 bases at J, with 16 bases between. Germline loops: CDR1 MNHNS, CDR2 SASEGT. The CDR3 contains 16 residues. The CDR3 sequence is CASSETGAGWADTQYF. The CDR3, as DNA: TGTGCCAGCAGTGAAACGGGGGCGGGATGGGCAGATACGCAGTATTTT.

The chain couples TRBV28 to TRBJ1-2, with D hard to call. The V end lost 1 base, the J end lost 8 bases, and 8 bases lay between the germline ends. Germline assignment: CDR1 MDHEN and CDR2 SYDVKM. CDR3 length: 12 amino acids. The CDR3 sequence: CASSLLTGGYTF. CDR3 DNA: TGTGCCAGCAGTTTATTAACGGGGGGCTACACCTTC.

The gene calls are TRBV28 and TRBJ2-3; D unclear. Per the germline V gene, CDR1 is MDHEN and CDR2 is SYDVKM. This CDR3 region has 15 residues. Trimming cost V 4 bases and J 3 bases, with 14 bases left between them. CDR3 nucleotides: TGTGCCAGCAGTTCCCCACGGGTCCTAACAGATACGCAGTATTTT. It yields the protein CASSSPRVLTDTQYF.